This T cell receptor beta chain was documented in a study of neoadjuvant anti-PD-1 for oral cavity cancer. The time point denotes: after neoadjuvant nivolumab, at surgical resection. The ends lost 2 bases at V and 6 bases at J; junction bases unmatched: 0. This CDR3 contains 12 residues. CDR1 SGHAT and CDR2 FQNNGV come from the germline V gene. Generated by immunoSEQ multiplex PCR, the TCRdb table keeps only in-frame clones and is missing some. Among around 14,000 clones listed, around 66% were seen once. Sequenced here: PBMCs, sampled after nivolumab (anti-PD-1) treatment. The origin of this receptor is a person between 40 and 79 years old with oral cavity squamous cell carcinoma. The chain combines TRBV11-2 with TRBJ1-1; TRBD1 aligns across 7 bases. The CDR3 region is CASSLQGAEAFF. The CDR3 nucleotides are TGTGCCAGCAGCTTACAGGGGGCTGAAGCTTTCTTT.